The 13 T cell receptor beta chains below come from one sample, sequenced in a study of cytomegalovirus exposure and HLA in healthy donors (dated by TCRdb to 2017 to 2019). The library was prepared using the immunoSEQ multiplex PCR assay. Drawn from immuneACCESS, this table holds only the in-frame rearrangements with V and J called that TCRdb kept. Clones are partly lost; checked studies trace under half to an unresolved V gene and leave the rest unexplained. The sample table holds roughly 300,000 clones, of which approximately 88% were seen once. The biggest ten clones account for approximately 0.95% of the sample. The sequencing sample was made of PBMCs. All receptors derive from a woman aged 18-29 years in good health and CMV-seronegative.

This clone was seen only once. The V and J genes are TRBV11-1 and TRBJ2-2; weak D call: TRBD2 (6 bases). The V end was cut by 5 bases, the J end by 6 bases, with 16 bases between. The length of the CDR3 is 15 residues. Germline lookup yields CDR1 SGHAT and CDR2 FQDESV (reference sequence). The CDR3 loop is CASSHLPGVPGELFF. CDR3 bases: TGTGCCAGCAGCCACTTACCGGGGGTGCCCGGGGAGCTGTTTTTT.

The gene calls are TRBV28 and TRBJ2-7; TRBD1 agrees at 8 bases. The germline V gene has CDR1 MDHEN and CDR2 SYDVKM. The CDR3 extends over 14 amino acids. V dropped 6 bases and J dropped 2; count of bases not matched to a gene: 6. The CDR3 DNA is TGTGCCAGCAGCCCTGGACAGGGCCCCTACGAGCAGTACTTC. It translates to CASSPGQGPYEQYF.

The CDR3 DNA sequence: TGTGCCAGCAGGGTGGGACAGGGGTATGGCTACACCTTC. As protein: CASRVGQGYGYTF. The J gene is TRBJ1-2, the V gene TRBV28; TRBD1 matches at 10 bases. With 6 bases clipped from V and 5 bases from J, the junction kept 3 bases outside the gene matches. Germline V CDR1 and CDR2: MDHEN, SYDVKM. The CDR3 is 13 residues long.

This chain links TRBV29-1 with TRBJ2-5, with TRBD1 matching over 10 bases. The CDR3 runs 14 residues. The germline gives CDR1 SQVTM, CDR2 ANQGSEA. With V trimmed by 8 bases and J by 5 bases, 11 bases remained unmatched. In nucleotides, the CDR3 is TGCAGCCTACGGGACAGGGGAGGGGAGGAGACCCAGTACTTC. This codes for CSLRDRGGEETQYF.

This sequence joins TRBV18 and TRBJ2-1; D may be TRBD2 (6 bases). The CDR3 runs to 15 residues. Germline V gene data show CDR1 as KGHSH and CDR2 as LQKENI. V gave up 1 base and J gave up 7 bases, with 14 bases separating them. CDR3: CASSPLFGGTNEQFF. The DNA of the CDR3 is TGTGCCAGCTCACCACTATTCGGGGGAACGAATGAGCAGTTCTTC.

CDR3 residues: CASSPSLANTDTQYF. The CDR3 nucleotides read TGCGCCAGCAGCCCGTCCCTAGCGAACACAGATACGCAGTATTTT. The genes are TRBV5-1 and TRBJ2-3; D possibly corresponds to TRBD2 (6 bases). V gave up 4 bases and J gave up 2 bases, with 14 bases separating them. The CDR3 sequence is 15 residues long. CDR1 is SGHRS and CDR2 is YFSETQ in the germline V gene.

The chain employs TRBV28 and TRBJ1-1, with 11 bases identical to TRBD1. Germline V gene sequence: CDR1 MDHEN, CDR2 SYDVKM. CDR3 size: 19 residues. V lost 6 bases, J lost 2 bases, and 17 bases stayed unmatched. The DNA for the CDR3 is TGTGCCAGCAGAGAACGGCCGGGACAGGGGGGGTTGTTAAACACTGAAGCTTTCTTT. Its translation: CASRERPGQGGLLNTEAFF. Full variable domain (outside the CDR3, taken from reference TRBV28 and TRBJ1-1): DVKVTQSSRYLVKRTGEKVFLECVQDMDHENMFWYRQDPGLGLRLIYFSYDVKMKEKGDIPEGYSVSREKKERFSLILESASTNQTSMYLCASRERPGQGGLLNTEAFFGQGTRLTVV.

The chain is built from TRBV19 and TRBJ2-5; 13 bases align to TRBD2. Trimming took 6 bases from V and 2 from J; bases not matched to a gene: 3. CDR3 length equals 15 residues. CDR1 and CDR2 from the germline V gene are LNHDA and SQIVND (reference sequence). The CDR3: CASRPLAGGQETQYF. CDR3 sequence (DNA): TGTGCCAGTAGGCCACTAGCGGGAGGGCAAGAGACCCAGTACTTC.

J is TRBJ2-7 and V is TRBV7-9, with 8 nucleotides matching TRBD1. The length of the CDR3 is 14 residues. From germline, CDR1 is SEHNR and CDR2 FQNEAQ (reference sequence). Trimming removed 6 bases from V and 4 bases from J; junction bases left unmatched: 8. CDR3 sequence reads: CASRGAGTGYEQYF. The CDR3 coding sequence is TGTGCCAGCAGAGGAGCCGGGACAGGTTACGAGCAGTACTTC.

This clone appeared once. The chain couples TRBV12-5 to TRBJ1-1; maybe TRBD1 (6 bases). V lost 6 bases to trimming and J lost 2 bases, with 10 bases between them. The CDR3 consists of 13 residues. CDR1 LGHNT and CDR2 FRNRAP come from the germline V gene. The CDR3 protein is CASGGTSNTEAFF. The CDR3 DNA reads TGTGCTAGTGGCGGGACATCTAACACTGAAGCTTTCTTT.

This clone was seen a handful of times. Within the sample, other DNA sequences also encode this same CDR3. The chain combines TRBV27 with TRBJ2-1; D is ambiguous. V gave up 5 bases and J gave up 3 bases, with 2 bases separating them. Germline V gene data show CDR1 as MNHEY and CDR2 as SMNVEV (reference sequence). The CDR3 consists of 11 residues. This CDR3 reads CASSLYNEQFF. Here the CDR3 DNA reads TGTGCCAGCAGTCTCTACAATGAGCAGTTCTTC.

This clone showed up just once. This chain links TRBV6-6 with TRBJ2-7; unclear D gene. Germline assignment: CDR1 MNHNY and CDR2 SVGAGI (reference sequence). V was clipped by 1 base and J by 3 bases, with 7 bases between them. The CDR3 has 13 amino acids. For the CDR3, the DNA is TGTGCCAGCAGTTACTACAGCAACTACGAGCAGTACTTC. It yields the protein CASSYYSNYEQYF.

J is TRBJ2-1 and V is TRBV7-2; possibly TRBD1 for D (6 bases). The CDR3 length is 19 residues. V was trimmed by 5 bases and J by 0 bases, leaving 23 bases between them. Germline V CDR1 and CDR2: SGHTA, FQGNSA. CDR3 sequence reads: CASSPIRGGRTDSYNEQFF. In DNA, the CDR3 is TGTGCCAGCAGCCCCATTAGAGGGGGACGGACAGACTCCTACAATGAGCAGTTCTTC.